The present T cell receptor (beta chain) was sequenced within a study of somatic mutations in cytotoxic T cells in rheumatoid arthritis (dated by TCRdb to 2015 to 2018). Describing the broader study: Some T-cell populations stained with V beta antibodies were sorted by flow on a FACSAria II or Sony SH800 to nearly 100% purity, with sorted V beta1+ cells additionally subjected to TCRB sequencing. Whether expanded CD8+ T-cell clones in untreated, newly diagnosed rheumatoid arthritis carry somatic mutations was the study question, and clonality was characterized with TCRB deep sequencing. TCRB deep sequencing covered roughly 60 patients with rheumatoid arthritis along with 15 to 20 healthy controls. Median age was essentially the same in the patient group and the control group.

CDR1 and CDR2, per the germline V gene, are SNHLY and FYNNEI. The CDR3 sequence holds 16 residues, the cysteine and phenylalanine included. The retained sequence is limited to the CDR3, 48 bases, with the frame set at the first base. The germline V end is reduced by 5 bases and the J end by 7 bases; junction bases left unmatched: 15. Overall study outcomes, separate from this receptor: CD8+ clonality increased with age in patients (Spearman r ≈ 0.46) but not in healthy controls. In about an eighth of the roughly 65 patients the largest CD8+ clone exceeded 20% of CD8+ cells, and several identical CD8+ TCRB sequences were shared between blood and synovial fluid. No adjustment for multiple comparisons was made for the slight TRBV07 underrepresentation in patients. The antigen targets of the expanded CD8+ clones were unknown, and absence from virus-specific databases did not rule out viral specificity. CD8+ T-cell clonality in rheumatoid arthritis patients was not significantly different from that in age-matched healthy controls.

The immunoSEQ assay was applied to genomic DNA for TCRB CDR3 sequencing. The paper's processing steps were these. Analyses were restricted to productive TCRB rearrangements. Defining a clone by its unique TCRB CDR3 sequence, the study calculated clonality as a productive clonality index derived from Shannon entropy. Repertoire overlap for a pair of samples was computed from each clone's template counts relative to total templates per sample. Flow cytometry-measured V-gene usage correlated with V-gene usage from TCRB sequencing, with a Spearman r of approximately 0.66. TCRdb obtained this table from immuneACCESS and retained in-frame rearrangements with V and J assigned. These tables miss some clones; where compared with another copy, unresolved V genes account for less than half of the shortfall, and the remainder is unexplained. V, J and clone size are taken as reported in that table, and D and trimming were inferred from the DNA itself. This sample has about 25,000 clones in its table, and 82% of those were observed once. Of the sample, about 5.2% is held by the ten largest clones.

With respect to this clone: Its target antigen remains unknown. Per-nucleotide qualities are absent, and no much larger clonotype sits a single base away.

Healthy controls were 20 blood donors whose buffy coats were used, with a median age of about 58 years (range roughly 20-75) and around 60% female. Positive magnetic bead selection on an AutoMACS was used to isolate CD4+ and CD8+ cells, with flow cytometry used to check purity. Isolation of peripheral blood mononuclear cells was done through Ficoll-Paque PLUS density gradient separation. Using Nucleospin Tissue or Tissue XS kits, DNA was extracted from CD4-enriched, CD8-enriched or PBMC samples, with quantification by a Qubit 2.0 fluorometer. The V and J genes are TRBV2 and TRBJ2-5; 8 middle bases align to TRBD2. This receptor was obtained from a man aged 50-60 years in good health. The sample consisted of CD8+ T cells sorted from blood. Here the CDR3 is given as CASSTPGLEPEGTQYF. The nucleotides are TGTGCCAGCAGTACCCCGGGACTAGAGCCGGAAGGGACCCAGTACTTC.